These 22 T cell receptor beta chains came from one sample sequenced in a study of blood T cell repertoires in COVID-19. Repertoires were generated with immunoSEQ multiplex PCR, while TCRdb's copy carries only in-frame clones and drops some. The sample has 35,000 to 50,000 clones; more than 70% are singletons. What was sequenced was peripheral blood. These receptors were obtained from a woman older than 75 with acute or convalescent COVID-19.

The CDR3: CASSPGTSGHTDTQYF. In DNA, the CDR3 is TGCGCCAGCAGCCCCGGGACTAGCGGACACACAGATACGCAGTATTTT. The chain combines TRBV5-1 with TRBJ2-3; 11 bases agree with TRBD2. J gave up 2 bases and V 4 bases, and 6 bases lay outside the gene matches. Per the germline V gene, CDR1 is SGHRS and CDR2 is YFSETQ. This CDR3 comprises 16 residues.

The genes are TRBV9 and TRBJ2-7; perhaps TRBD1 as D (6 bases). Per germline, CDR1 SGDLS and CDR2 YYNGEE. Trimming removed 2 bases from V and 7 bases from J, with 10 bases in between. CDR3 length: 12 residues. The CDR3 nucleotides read TGTGCCAGCAGCGTCACAGGGATTGAGCAGTACTTC. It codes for CASSVTGIEQYF.

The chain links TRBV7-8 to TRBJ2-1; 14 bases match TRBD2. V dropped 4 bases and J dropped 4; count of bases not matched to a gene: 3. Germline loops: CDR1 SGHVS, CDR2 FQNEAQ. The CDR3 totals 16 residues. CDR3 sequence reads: CASSSGLAGGYNEQFF. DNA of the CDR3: TGTGCCAGCAGCTCCGGACTAGCGGGGGGATACAATGAGCAGTTCTTC.

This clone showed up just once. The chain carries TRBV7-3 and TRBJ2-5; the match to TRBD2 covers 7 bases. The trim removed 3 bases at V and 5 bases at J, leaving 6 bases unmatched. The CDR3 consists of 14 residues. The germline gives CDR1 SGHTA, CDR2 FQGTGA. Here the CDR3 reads CASSFSSGGETQYF. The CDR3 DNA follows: TGTGCCAGCAGCTTTTCATCCGGGGGGGAGACCCAGTACTTC.

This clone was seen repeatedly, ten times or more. The CDR3 is CASSQGQANQPQHF. Written as DNA, the CDR3 is TGCGCCAGCAGCCAAGGACAGGCGAATCAGCCCCAGCATTTT. The chain combines TRBV4-1 with TRBJ1-5, with D perhaps matching TRBD1 (6 bases). Trimming took 1 base from V and 4 from J, leaving 8 bases between them. CDR3 size: 14 residues. Germline V CDR1 and CDR2: MGHRA, YSYEKL.

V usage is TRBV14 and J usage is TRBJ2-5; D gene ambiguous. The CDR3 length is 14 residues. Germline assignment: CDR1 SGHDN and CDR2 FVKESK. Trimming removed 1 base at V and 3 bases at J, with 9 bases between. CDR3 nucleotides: TGTGCCAGCAGCCAAGTCTTTGCGGAAGAGACCCAGTACTTC. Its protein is CASSQVFAEETQYF.

The CDR3: CASSQAGSNQPQHF. For the CDR3, the DNA is TGTGCCAGCAGCCAAGCAGGTAGCAATCAGCCCCAGCATTTT. The chain has TRBV3-1 (or the pseudogene TRBV3-2) and TRBJ1-5, with D uncertain. There are 14 residues in the CDR3. V shed 1 base and J shed 0 bases, with 4 bases lying between them. Per the germline V gene, CDR1 is LGHDT and CDR2 is YNNKEL (reference sequence).

CDR3 nucleotides: TGTGCCTGGAGTGTACGGGAAAAACTGTTTTTT. Translating gives CAWSVREKLFF. The chain has TRBV30 and TRBJ1-4; D uncertain. V dropped 0 bases and J dropped 8 bases, with 4 bases sitting between them. Germline lookup yields CDR1 GTSNPN and CDR2 SVGIG (reference sequence). This CDR3 region has 11 residues.

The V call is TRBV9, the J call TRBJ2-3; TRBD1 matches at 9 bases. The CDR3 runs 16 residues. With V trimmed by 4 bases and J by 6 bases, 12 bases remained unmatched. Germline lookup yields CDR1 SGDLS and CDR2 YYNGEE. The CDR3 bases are TGTGCCAGCAGCTTAGGGACAGGGTACTCCCCCGATACGCAGTATTTT. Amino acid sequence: CASSLGTGYSPDTQYF. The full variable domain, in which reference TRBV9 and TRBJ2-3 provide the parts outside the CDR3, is DSGVTQTPKHLITATGQRVTLRCSPRSGDLSVYWYQQSLDQGLQFLIQYYNGEERAKGNILERFSAQQFPDLHSELNLSSLELGDSALYFCASSLGTGYSPDTQYFGPGTRLTVL.

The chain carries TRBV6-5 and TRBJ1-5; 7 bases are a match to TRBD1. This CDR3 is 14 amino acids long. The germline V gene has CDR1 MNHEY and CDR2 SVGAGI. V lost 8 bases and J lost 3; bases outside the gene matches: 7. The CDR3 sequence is CASLKDRINQPQHF. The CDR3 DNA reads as TGTGCCAGCTTAAAGGACAGGATCAATCAGCCCCAGCATTTT.

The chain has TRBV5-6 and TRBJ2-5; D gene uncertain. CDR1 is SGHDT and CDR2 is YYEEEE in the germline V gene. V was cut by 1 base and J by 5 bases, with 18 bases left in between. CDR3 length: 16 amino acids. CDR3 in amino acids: CASSLTGSPARETQYF. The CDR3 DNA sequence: TGTGCCAGCAGCTTGACTGGATCGCCGGCGCGGGAGACCCAGTACTTC. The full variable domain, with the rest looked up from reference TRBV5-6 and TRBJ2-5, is DAGVTQSPTHLIKTRGQQVTLRCSPKSGHDTVSWYQQALGQGPQFIFQYYEEEERQRGNFPDRFSGHQFPNYSSELNVNALLLGDSALYLCASSLTGSPARETQYFGPGTRLLVL.

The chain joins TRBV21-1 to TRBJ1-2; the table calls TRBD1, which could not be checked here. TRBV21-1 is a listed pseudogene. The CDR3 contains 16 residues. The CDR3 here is CASSKKWRDRYHGYTF. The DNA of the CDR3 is TGTGCCAGCAGCAAAAAGTGGCGAGACAGATATCATGGCTACACCTTC.

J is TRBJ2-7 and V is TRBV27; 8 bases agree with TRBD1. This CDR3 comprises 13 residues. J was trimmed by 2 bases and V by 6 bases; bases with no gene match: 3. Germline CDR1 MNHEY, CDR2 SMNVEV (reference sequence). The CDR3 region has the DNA TGTGCCAGCAGGCGGACAGGGACCTACGAGCAGTACTTC. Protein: CASRRTGTYEQYF.

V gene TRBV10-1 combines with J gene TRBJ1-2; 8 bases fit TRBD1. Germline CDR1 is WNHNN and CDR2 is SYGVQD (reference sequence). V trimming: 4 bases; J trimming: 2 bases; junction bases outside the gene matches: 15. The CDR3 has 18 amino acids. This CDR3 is CASSAHHSLDRDNYGYTF. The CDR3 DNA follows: TGCGCCAGCAGTGCCCACCATTCACTGGACAGGGACAACTATGGCTACACCTTC.

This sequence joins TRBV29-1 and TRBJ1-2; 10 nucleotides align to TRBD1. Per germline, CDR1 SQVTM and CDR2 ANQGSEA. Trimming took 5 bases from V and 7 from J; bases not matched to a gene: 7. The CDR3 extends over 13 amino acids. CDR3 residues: CSVRLTGGSGYTF. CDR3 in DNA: TGCAGCGTTCGGCTGACAGGGGGCTCTGGCTACACCTTC.

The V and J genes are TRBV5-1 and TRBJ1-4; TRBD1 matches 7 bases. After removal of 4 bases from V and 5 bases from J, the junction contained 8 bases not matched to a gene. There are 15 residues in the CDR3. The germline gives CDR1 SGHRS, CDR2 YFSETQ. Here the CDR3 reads CASSPKTGLNEKLFF. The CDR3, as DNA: TGCGCCAGCAGCCCTAAGACAGGGCTAAATGAAAAACTGTTTTTT.

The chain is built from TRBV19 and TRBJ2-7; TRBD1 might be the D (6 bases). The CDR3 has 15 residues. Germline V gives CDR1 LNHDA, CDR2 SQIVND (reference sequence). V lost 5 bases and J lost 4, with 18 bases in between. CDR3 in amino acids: CASSETGVSVYEQYF. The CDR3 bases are TGTGCCAGTAGTGAGACAGGTGTCAGTGTGTACGAGCAGTACTTC.

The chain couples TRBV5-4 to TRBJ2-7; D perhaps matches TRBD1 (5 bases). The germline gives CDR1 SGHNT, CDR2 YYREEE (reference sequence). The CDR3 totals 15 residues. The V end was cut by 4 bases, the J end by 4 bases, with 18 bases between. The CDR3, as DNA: TGTGCCAGCAGCGTAGAGCAGGGCAGGTTGTACGAGCAGTACTTC. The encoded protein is CASSVEQGRLYEQYF.

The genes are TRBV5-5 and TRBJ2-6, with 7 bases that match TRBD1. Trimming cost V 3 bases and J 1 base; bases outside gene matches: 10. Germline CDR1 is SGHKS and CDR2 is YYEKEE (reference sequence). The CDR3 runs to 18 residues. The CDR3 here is CASSSKTGRNSGANVLTF. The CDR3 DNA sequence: TGTGCCAGCAGCTCCAAGACAGGGCGAAATTCTGGGGCCAACGTCCTGACTTTC.

The CDR3 sequence: CASKPTGVDTQYF. For the CDR3, the DNA is TGCGCCAGCAAGCCAACAGGGGTAGATACGCAGTATTTT. The V and J genes are TRBV10-1 and TRBJ2-3, with 7 bases fitting TRBD1. This CDR3 is 13 amino acids long. Trimming cost V 7 bases and J 5 bases; bases outside gene matches: 6. Germline values: CDR1 WNHNN, CDR2 SYGVQD (reference sequence).

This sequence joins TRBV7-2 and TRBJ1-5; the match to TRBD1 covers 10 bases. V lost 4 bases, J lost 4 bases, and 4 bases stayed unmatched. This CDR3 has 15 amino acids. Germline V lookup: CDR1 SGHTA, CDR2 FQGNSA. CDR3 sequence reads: CASSWGQGLNQPQHF. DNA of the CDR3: TGTGCCAGCAGCTGGGGACAGGGGTTAAATCAGCCCCAGCATTTT.

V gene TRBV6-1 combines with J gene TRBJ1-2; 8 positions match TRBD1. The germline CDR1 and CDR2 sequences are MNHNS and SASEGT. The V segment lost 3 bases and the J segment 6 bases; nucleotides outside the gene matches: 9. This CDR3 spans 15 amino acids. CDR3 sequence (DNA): TGTGCCAGCAGTGACCGGACAGGGTGGAGGCATGGCTACACCTTC. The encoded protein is CASSDRTGWRHGYTF.